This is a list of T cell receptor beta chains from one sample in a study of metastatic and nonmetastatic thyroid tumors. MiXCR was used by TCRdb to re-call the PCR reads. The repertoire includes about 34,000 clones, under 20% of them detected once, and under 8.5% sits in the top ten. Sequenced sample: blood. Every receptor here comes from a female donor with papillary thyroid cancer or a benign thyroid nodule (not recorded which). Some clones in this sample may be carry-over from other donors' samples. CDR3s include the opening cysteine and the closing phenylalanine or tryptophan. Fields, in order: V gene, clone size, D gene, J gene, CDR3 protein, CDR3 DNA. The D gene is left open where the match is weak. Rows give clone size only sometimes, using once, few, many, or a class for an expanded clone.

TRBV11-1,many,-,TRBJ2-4,CASSLGPYRAQGTKNIQYF,TGTGCCAGCAGCCTGGGGCCCTACCGGGCCCAGGGGACCAAAAACATTCAGTACTTC
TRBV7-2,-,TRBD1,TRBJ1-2,CASSPLTGNYGYTF,TGTGCCAGCAGCCCGCTGACAGGGAACTATGGCTACACCTTC
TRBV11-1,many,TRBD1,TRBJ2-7,CASSLGRDRGFYEQYF,TGTGCCAGCAGCTTAGGGAGGGACAGGGGCTTCTACGAGCAGTACTTC
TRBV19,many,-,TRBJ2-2,CASSGGTYDTGELFF,TGTGCCAGTAGTGGAGGGACTTACGACACCGGGGAGCTGTTTTTT
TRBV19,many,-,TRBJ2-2,CASSIILWGNTGELFF,TGTGCCAGTAGTATAATCCTGTGGGGAAACACCGGGGAGCTGTTTTTT
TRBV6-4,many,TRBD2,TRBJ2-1,CASSPGLAGGSYNEQFF,TGTGCCAGCAGCCCGGGGCTAGCGGGAGGGTCCTACAATGAGCAGTTCTTC
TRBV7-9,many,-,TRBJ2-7,CASSLAALDEQYF,TGTGCCAGCAGCTTAGCGGCCCTTGACGAGCAGTACTTC
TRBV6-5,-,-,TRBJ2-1,CASSSHTGSSYNEQFF,TGTGCCAGCAGTTCACATACAGGGAGCTCCTACAATGAGCAGTTCTTC
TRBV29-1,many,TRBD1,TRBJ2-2,CSVGGVTGTGGLFF,TGCAGCGTTGGGGGGGTAACCGGGACAGGTGGGCTGTTTTTT
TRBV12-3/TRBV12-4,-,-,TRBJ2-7,CASSYSGREYEQYF,TGTGCCAGCAGTTACAGTGGACGGGAATACGAGCAGTACTTC
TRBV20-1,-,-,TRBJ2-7,CSGMGMEAAEQYF,TGCAGTGGTATGGGGATGGAAGCGGCGGAGCAGTACTTC
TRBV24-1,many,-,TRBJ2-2,CATSVAGSRYTGELFF,TGTGCCACCAGTGTGGCAGGGAGTCGTTACACCGGGGAGCTGTTTTTT
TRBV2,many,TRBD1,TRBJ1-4,CASSEFGQGWEKLFF,TGTGCCAGCAGTGAATTTGGACAGGGTTGGGAAAAACTGTTTTTT
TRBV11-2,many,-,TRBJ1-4,CASSLPQGVFNEKLFF,TGTGCCAGCAGCTTACCCCAGGGCGTCTTTAATGAAAAACTGTTTTTT
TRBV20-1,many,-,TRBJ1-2,CSARGEWGGYTF,TGCAGTGCGAGGGGGGAGTGGGGCGGCTACACCTTC
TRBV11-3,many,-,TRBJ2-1,CASSPNMYRGGYNEQFF,TGTGCCAGCAGCCCCAACATGTACAGGGGGGGTTACAATGAGCAGTTCTTC
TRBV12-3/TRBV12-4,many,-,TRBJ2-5,CASSFLPGSSRETQYF,TGTGCCAGCAGTTTCCTCCCGGGAAGCTCCCGGGAGACCCAGTACTTC
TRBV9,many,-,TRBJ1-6,CASSVEGRAGTPLHF,TGTGCCAGCAGCGTAGAAGGCAGGGCCGGAACACCCCTCCACTTT
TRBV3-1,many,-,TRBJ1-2,CASSQAGRDYGYTF,TGTGCCAGCAGCCAAGCGGGCCGAGACTATGGCTACACCTTC
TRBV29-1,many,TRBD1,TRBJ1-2,CSVDAPGQNYYGYTF,TGCAGCGTTGACGCTCCGGGACAGAATTACTATGGCTACACCTTC
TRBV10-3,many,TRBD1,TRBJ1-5,CAISGQGVEEPQHF,TGTGCCATCAGTGGACAGGGCGTCGAGGAGCCCCAGCATTTT
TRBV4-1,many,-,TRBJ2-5,CASSQDGTRRETQYF,TGCGCCAGCAGCCAAGACGGGACCCGAAGGGAGACCCAGTACTTC
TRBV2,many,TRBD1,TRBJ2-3,CASSQNRDSLLGTQYF,TGTGCCAGCAGTCAGAACCGGGACAGTTTACTGGGTACGCAGTATTTT
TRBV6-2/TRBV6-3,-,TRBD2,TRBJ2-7,CASSYHWTSGRRYEQYF,TGTGCCAGCAGTTACCACTGGACTAGCGGGAGAAGGTACGAGCAGTACTTC
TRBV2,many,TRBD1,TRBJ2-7,CASSEARRQGAYEQYF,TGTGCCAGCAGTGAAGCGCGACGGCAGGGGGCCTACGAGCAGTACTTC
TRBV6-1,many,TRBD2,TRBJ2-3,CASRLAGSTDTQYF,TGTGCCAGCAGGCTAGCGGGAAGCACAGATACGCAGTATTTT
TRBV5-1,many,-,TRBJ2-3,CASSLDGALTDTQYF,TGCGCCAGCAGCTTGGACGGGGCCCTCACAGATACGCAGTATTTT
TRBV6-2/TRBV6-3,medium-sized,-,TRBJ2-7,CASSLLLTRQSSYEQYF,TGTGCCAGCAGTTTACTTCTCACTAGACAGAGCTCCTACGAGCAGTACTTC
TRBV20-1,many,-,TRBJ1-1,CSARDPFRQQFTEAFF,TGCAGTGCTAGAGATCCTTTCCGGCAGCAGTTCACTGAAGCTTTCTTT
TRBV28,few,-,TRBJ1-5,CASSFEVQPQHF,TGTGCCAGCAGTTTCGAGGTTCAGCCCCAGCATTTT
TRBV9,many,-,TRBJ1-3,CASSETSGVPTIYF,TGTGCCAGCAGCGAGACCTCCGGGGTCCCCACCATATATTTT
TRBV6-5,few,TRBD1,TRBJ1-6,CASSWTGVNSPLHF,TGTGCCAGCAGTTGGACAGGGGTGAATTCACCCCTCCACTTT
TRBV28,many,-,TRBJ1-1,CASRLHGRVTEAFF,TGTGCCAGCAGACTACACGGTCGGGTCACTGAAGCTTTCTTT
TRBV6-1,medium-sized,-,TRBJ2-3,CASSVMGTLAPDTQYF,TGTGCCAGCAGTGTCATGGGGACACTGGCCCCAGATACGCAGTATTTT
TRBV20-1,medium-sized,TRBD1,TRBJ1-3,CSADQGGGNTIYF,TGCAGTGCTGACCAGGGGGGCGGAAACACCATATATTTT
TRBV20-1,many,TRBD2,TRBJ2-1,CSATGLAGLPEQFF,TGCAGTGCTACGGGACTAGCGGGACTCCCTGAGCAGTTCTTC
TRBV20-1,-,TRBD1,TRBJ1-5,CSARDQGGGNQPQHF,TGCAGTGCTAGAGATCAGGGGGGGGGCAATCAGCCCCAGCATTTT
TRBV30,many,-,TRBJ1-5,CAWSRRSNQPQHF,TGTGCCTGGAGCCGACGGAGCAATCAGCCCCAGCATTTT
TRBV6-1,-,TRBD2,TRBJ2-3,CASRAGEGDTQYF,TGTGCCAGCCGGGCGGGAGAGGGAGATACGCAGTATTTT
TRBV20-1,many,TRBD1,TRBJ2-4,CSAREGTGYVKNIQYF,TGCAGTGCTAGAGAAGGGACAGGGTACGTCAAAAACATTCAGTACTTC
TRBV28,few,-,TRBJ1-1,CASTPPEAFF,TGTGCCAGCACCCCCCCTGAAGCTTTCTTT
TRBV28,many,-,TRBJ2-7,CASSFTGPYEQYF,TGTGCCAGCAGTTTCACAGGGCCCTACGAGCAGTACTTC
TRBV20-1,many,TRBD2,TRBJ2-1,CSAPGTLAGVRNEQFF,TGCAGTGCCCCCGGGACTCTAGCGGGAGTTCGCAATGAGCAGTTCTTC
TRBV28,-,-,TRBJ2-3,CASKRRTGRCAGTDTQYF,TGTGCCAGCAAGAGGCGGACGGGAAGATGCGCGGGCACAGATACGCAGTATTTT
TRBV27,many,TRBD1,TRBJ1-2,CASRRTGNYGYTF,TGTGCCAGCCGAAGGACAGGGAACTATGGCTACACCTTC
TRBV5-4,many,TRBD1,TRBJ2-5,CASSLPDRGGVETQYF,TGTGCCAGCAGCTTGCCTGACAGGGGGGGTGTAGAGACCCAGTACTTC
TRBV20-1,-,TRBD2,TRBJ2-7,CSARSSGLAVFVEQYF,TGCAGTGCCAGATCATCAGGACTAGCGGTCTTTGTCGAGCAGTACTTC
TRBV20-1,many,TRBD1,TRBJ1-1,CSAKPGQMNTEAFF,TGCAGTGCTAAACCGGGACAGATGAACACTGAAGCTTTCTTT
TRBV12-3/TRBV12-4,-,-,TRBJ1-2,CASSPSVIDYGYTF,TGTGCCAGCAGCCCGAGTGTAATTGACTATGGCTACACCTTC
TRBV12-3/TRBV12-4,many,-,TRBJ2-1,CASSFGQDNEQFF,TGTGCCAGCAGTTTCGGGCAGGACAATGAGCAGTTCTTC
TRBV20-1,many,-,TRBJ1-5,CSAGNQPQHF,TGCAGTGCAGGCAATCAGCCCCAGCATTTT
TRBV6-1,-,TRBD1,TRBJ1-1,CASGPRGGTEAFF,TGTGCCAGCGGTCCCAGGGGGGGCACTGAAGCTTTCTTT
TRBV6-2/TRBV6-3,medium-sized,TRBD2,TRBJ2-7,CASSYPAGTSFNEQYF,TGTGCCAGCAGTTACCCGGCAGGGACTAGCTTCAACGAGCAGTACTTC
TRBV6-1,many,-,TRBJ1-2,CASSLHGANYGYTF,TGTGCCAGCAGTTTGCACGGGGCGAACTATGGCTACACCTTC
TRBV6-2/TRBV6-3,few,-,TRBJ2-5,CASSYSTTLAGHQETQYF,TGTGCCAGCAGTTACTCGACTACGTTGGCGGGCCACCAAGAGACCCAGTACTTC
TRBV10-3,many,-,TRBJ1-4,CAISKTGTEAEKLFF,TGTGCCATCAGTAAGACCGGGACGGAAGCTGAAAAACTGTTTTTT
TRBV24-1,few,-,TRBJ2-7,CATSPGDLYEQYF,TGTGCCACCAGCCCAGGGGACCTCTACGAGCAGTACTTC
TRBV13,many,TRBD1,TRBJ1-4,CASSRQGEKLFF,TGTGCCAGCAGCCGACAGGGGGAAAAACTGTTTTTT
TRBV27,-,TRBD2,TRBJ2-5,CASSLLAGKETQYF,TGTGCCAGCAGTTTACTAGCGGGAAAAGAGACCCAGTACTTC